This is a list of T cell receptor beta chains from one sample in a study of a mutant IDH1 vaccine in newly diagnosed glioma. Clones were read by immunoSEQ multiplex PCR, and TCRdb kept only the in-frame ones, dropping some. The table has over 30,000 clones, roughly 80% seen once. These TCRs are of unknown antigen specificity. The material was PBMCs, obtained from a glioma patient whose treatment included an IDH1 peptide vaccine. These receptors were collected from a man in his thirties or forties with glioma. CDR3s include the opening cysteine and the closing phenylalanine or tryptophan. D genes are given only for firm matches. The size of a clone is reported for some rows only, either as once, few or many, or as a class for expanded clones.

d_gene,abundance,j_gene,v_gene,CDR3nt,CDR3aa
.,.,TRBJ2-1,TRBV5-1,TGCGCCAGCAGCAGTGGCGGTGGGTACAATGAGCAGTTCTTC,CASSSGGGYNEQFF
TRBD1,.,TRBJ2-7,TRBV27,TGTGCCAGCAGTTTAAGGGGACAGGGGTTTTACGAGCAGTACTTC,CASSLRGQGFYEQYF
TRBD1,.,TRBJ2-5,TRBV28,TGTGCCAGCAGCTCCGGGACAGCTGAACGGACCCAGTACTTC,CASSSGTAERTQYF
TRBD1,.,TRBJ1-2,TRBV20-1,TGCAGCGCAGGGGGCGTCTATGGCTACACCTTC,CSAGGVYGYTF
TRBD2,.,TRBJ2-1,TRBV4-1,TGCGCCAGCAGCCAAGATTGGTTACCAGCGGGGGGTTACAATGAGCAGTTCTTC,CASSQDWLPAGGYNEQFF
.,.,TRBJ2-3,TRBV7-5,TGTGTCAGAAGCTTAGCTAGCGGGGCTAGCGGGCACACAGATACGCAGTATTTT,CVRSLASGASGHTDTQYF
.,.,TRBJ1-2,TRBV5-4,TGTGCCAGCAGCAACCGGGACGGGGGGAACTATGGCTACACCTTC,CASSNRDGGNYGYTF
TRBD2,.,TRBJ2-5,TRBV5-1,TGCGCCAGCAGCTTCTCAAGACTAGCGGGACTGAGGTGGGAGACCCAGTACTTC,CASSFSRLAGLRWETQYF
.,once,TRBJ1-1,TRBV6-6,TGTGCCAGCAGTTACCGGGTCCCCAAAGCGGACACTGAAGCTTTCTTT,CASSYRVPKADTEAFF
.,.,TRBJ1-3,TRBV9,TGTGCCAGCAGCGTTAGCTGGGGCAGCTCCTCTGGAAACACCATATATTTT,CASSVSWGSSSGNTIYF
.,few,TRBJ1-5,TRBV4-2,TGTGCCAGCAGCCCAGGACGCAATCAGCCCCAGCATTTT,CASSPGRNQPQHF